In this sample, the clone carrying this TCR beta chain turned up many times. Its antigen is not known. V lost 2 bases and J 7 bases, leaving 10 bases between the germline ends. The germline V gene has CDR1 SGHRS and CDR2 YFSETQ. CDR3 length: 12 residues. It was by quantitative 5'-RACE with molecular barcodes that TCR beta libraries were made. TCRdb recomputed calls from the 5' RACE reads with MiXCR, one row per CDR3 protein. Of some 840,000 distinct CDR3 sequences listed, about 11% are singletons. The record originates from a study of CD8 T cells in ankylosing spondylitis. Study findings and constraints: From matched ankylosing spondylitis synovial fluid, disease-linked clones were reportedly recovered at significantly enriched levels. Disease-associated clones were CD8+ and fairly uncommon in peripheral blood. In ankylosing spondylitis blood, a motif of several highly homologous TCR beta variants appeared characteristic. Earlier authors reported some of these motif variants in reactive arthritis synovial fluid and blood.

The TCR was taken from a male donor with ankylosing spondylitis. This rearrangement joins TRBV5-1 to TRBJ2-7, with a possible D match to TRBD2 (5 bases). Specimen: blood, either unsorted or a sorted T cell fraction (not recorded which). The CDR3 spells CASSLGRLEQYF. CDR3 sequence (DNA): TGCGCCAGCAGCTTAGGACGACTAGAGCAGTACTTC.